These 29 T cell receptor beta chains originate from one sample sequenced in a study of T-cell reconstitution after alpha-beta-depleted transplantation in children. Unique molecular identifiers were incorporated during preparation of the TCRbeta library. TCRdb re-called the PCR reads through MiXCR, storing one row per CDR3 protein. Seen here are some 490,000 distinct CDR3 sequences, under 15% observed once, and the top ten hold about 5.4%. Sequences were derived from PBMCs from the stem cell graft donor, sampled from the stem cell graft. The receptors originated from a human donor who donated a stem cell graft to a child with combined immunodeficiency.

The genes are TRBV11-1 and TRBJ1-5; TRBD1 agrees at 8 bases. Per germline, CDR1 SGHAT and CDR2 FQDESV (reference sequence). V shed 3 bases and J 6 bases; nucleotides not matched to a gene: 16. This CDR3 region has 18 residues. The CDR3 loop reads CASSFGTGFAVGIQPQHF. The CDR3 bases are TGTGCCAGCAGCTTCGGGACAGGCTTTGCTGTTGGCATTCAGCCCCAGCATTTT. The whole variable domain, filled in from reference TRBV11-1 and TRBJ1-5, reads EAEVAQSPRYKITEKSQAVAFWCDPISGHATLYWYRQILGQGPELLVQFQDESVVDDSQLPKDRFSAERLKGVDSTLKIQPAELGDSAMYLCASSFGTGFAVGIQPQHFGDGTRLSIL.

The J gene is TRBJ2-3, the V gene TRBV7-9, with D maybe TRBD1 (7 bases). Trimming took 5 bases from V and 4 from J, leaving 16 bases between them. The CDR3 has 15 residues. The germline gives CDR1 SEHNR, CDR2 FQNEAQ (reference sequence). The CDR3 region is CASSQGGPLPDTQYF. CDR3 coding DNA: TGTGCCAGCAGCCAGGGGGGCCCCCTCCCAGATACGCAGTATTTT.

Here the CDR3 DNA reads TGTGCCAGCAGTTACAATCCGGCTGGGGGCGCATTGGACGAGCAGTACTTC. As protein: CASSYNPAGGALDEQYF. The rearrangement joins TRBV6-2 or TRBV6-3 to TRBJ2-7; perhaps TRBD1 as D (6 bases). The CDR3 has 17 residues. The germline V gene has CDR1 MNHEY and CDR2 SVGEGT. With 2 bases removed from V and 5 bases from J, the gap between germline ends came to 22 bases.

This clonotype was observed many times. The V gene is TRBV12-3 or TRBV12-4, the J gene TRBJ2-1, with 10 bases aligning to TRBD1. This CDR3 is built from 15 residues. V was pared by 6 bases and J by 6 bases, with 8 bases of the junction left unmatched. The CDR3 region has the DNA TGTGCCAGCAGCCTCCCGGGACAGGGGTTCAATGAGCAGTTCTTC. This encodes CASSLPGQGFNEQFF.

This clonotype turned up a few times. The chain recombines TRBV6-1 with TRBJ2-1; a weak D match, TRBD2 (5 bases). Trimming left V 4 bases short and J 6 bases short, with 13 bases between. Germline assignment: CDR1 MNHNS and CDR2 SASEGT. The CDR3 is 14 residues long. CDR3: CASSVQRLTNEQFF. The DNA for the CDR3 is TGTGCCAGCAGTGTCCAGCGGCTTACCAATGAGCAGTTCTTC.

The chain employs TRBV5-1 and TRBJ2-7, with 11 bases that match TRBD2. CDR1 is SGHRS, CDR2 YFSETQ, per germline. The CDR3 has 15 residues. The ends lost 3 bases at V and 2 bases at J; junction bases unmatched: 4. The CDR3 DNA is TGCGCCAGCAGCTCCAGACTAGCGGGAACCTACGAGCAGTACTTC. This encodes CASSSRLAGTYEQYF.

This clonotype was detected only a few times. V and J are TRBV30 and TRBJ2-7; TRBD1 aligns across 7 bases. V trimming: 0 bases; J trimming: 3 bases; junction bases outside the gene matches: 5. This CDR3 is 14 amino acids long. Germline assignment: CDR1 GTSNPN and CDR2 SVGIG (reference sequence). The CDR3 DNA is TGTGCCTGGAGTGTATGGGACAGACTCTACGAGCAGTACTTC. Its protein is CAWSVWDRLYEQYF.

This clonotype was observed a handful of times. The rearrangement links TRBV6-1 to TRBJ2-7, with 7 positions matching TRBD2. The CDR3 contains 14 residues. V was clipped by 6 bases and J by 6 bases; unmatched bases: 11. Germline values: CDR1 MNHNS, CDR2 SASEGT. The CDR3, as DNA: TGTGCCAGCAGAGGGGAGGGCCGTCGGGGCGAGCAGTACTTC. Amino acids: CASRGEGRRGEQYF.

The genes are TRBV12-3 or TRBV12-4 and TRBJ1-1, with unresolved D. This CDR3 comprises 9 residues. The CDR3 spells CGENTEAFF. The CDR3 nucleotides are TGTGGGGAAAACACTGAAGCTTTCTTT.

This clonotype was observed a few times. The chain employs TRBV6-2 or TRBV6-3 and TRBJ2-2, with 7 bases aligning to TRBD2. The CDR3 has 15 amino acids. J lost 5 bases, V lost 7 bases, and 10 bases had no gene match. Germline lookup yields CDR1 MNHEY and CDR2 SVGEGT. The CDR3 spells CASTHGTTVTGELFF. CDR3 bases: TGTGCCAGCACCCATGGGACTACCGTGACCGGGGAGCTGTTTTTT.

The rearrangement links TRBV20-1 to TRBJ1-1, with TRBD1 matching 7 bases. This CDR3 spans 13 amino acids. Germline-derived CDR1 and CDR2 are DFQATT and SNEGSKA (reference sequence). V trimming: 4 bases; J trimming: 0 bases; junction bases outside the gene matches: 2. CDR3 coding DNA: TGCAGTGCTAACAGGGGAATGAACACTGAAGCTTTCTTT. Translated: CSANRGMNTEAFF.

This clonotype was counted between two and nine times. The rearrangement uses TRBV3-1 and TRBJ1-2; 8 nucleotides line up with TRBD1. Germline V gives CDR1 LGHDT, CDR2 YNNKEL (reference sequence). V dropped 0 bases and J dropped 8; count of bases not matched to a gene: 8. CDR3 length: 15 amino acids. CDR3 nucleotides: TGTGCCAGCAGCCAAGATCTGACAGGGGCTGGCGGCTACACCTTC. Amino acids: CASSQDLTGAGGYTF.

The rearrangement links TRBV7-2 to TRBJ2-3, with 16 bases matching TRBD2. The ends lost 0 bases at V and 3 bases at J; junction bases unmatched: 3. Looked up from germline, CDR1 is SGHTA and CDR2 is FQGNSA. The CDR3 consists of 18 residues. In DNA form, the CDR3 reads TGTGCCAGCAGCTTAGCGGGGACTAGCGGGAGGGTAACAGATACGCAGTATTTT. Amino acid sequence: CASSLAGTSGRVTDTQYF.

There are many counts of this clonotype. This chain links TRBV9 with TRBJ2-5, with D tentatively TRBD1 (6 bases). Germline CDR1 is SGDLS and CDR2 is YYNGEE. The CDR3 totals 14 residues. With 3 bases removed from V and 3 bases from J, the gap between germline ends came to 12 bases. CDR3 bases: TGTGCCAGCAGCGCTCTAGACAGGAAAGAGACCCAGTACTTC. This gives the protein CASSALDRKETQYF.

This chain links TRBV6-5 with TRBJ1-1; no firm D call. Germline CDR1 reads MNHEY; CDR2 reads SVGAGI. There are 12 residues in the CDR3. Deletions cut 4 bases from V and 0 bases from J, with 3 bases between. The chain's CDR3 is CASSSVNTEAFF. CDR3 nucleotide sequence: TGTGCCAGCAGTTCCGTGAACACTGAAGCTTTCTTT.

The rearrangement links TRBV30 to TRBJ1-5, with no clear D. The germline V and J ends were trimmed by 0 bases and 0 bases, with 9 bases remaining between them. Germline assignment: CDR1 GTSNPN and CDR2 SVGIG (reference sequence). The CDR3 has 15 amino acids. This CDR3 reads CAWSVGGFSNQPQHF. The CDR3 DNA reads TGTGCCTGGAGTGTAGGCGGGTTTAGCAATCAGCCCCAGCATTTT.

This clonotype appeared a few times. V is TRBV9 and J is TRBJ2-5; no firm D call. Trimming cost V 0 bases and J 5 bases, with 11 bases left between them. The CDR3 sequence is 14 residues long. The germline gives CDR1 SGDLS, CDR2 YYNGEE. In DNA form, the CDR3 reads TGTGCCAGCAGCGTAGAAGAATGGTGGGAGACCCAGTACTTC. Translated: CASSVEEWWETQYF.

This clonotype occurred a few times. The chain recombines TRBV9 with TRBJ2-6, with D hard to call. Germline CDR1 and CDR2: SGDLS and YYNGEE. Trimming pared 4 bases from V and 3 bases from J, leaving 11 bases between. There are 15 residues in the CDR3. This CDR3 is CASSPHRVGANVLTF. The CDR3 nucleotides are TGTGCCAGCAGCCCCCACCGGGTTGGGGCCAACGTCCTGACTTTC.

This clonotype was counted only a few times. The chain links TRBV2 to TRBJ2-7, with D perhaps given as TRBD1 or TRBD2 (6 bases each). The CDR3 has 15 residues. The V gene lost 3 bases and the J gene lost 2 bases, with 14 bases spanning the gap. The V gene's germline CDR1 is SNHLY and CDR2 FYNNEI. CDR3 sequence reads: CASSDGGTRAYEQYF. CDR3 nucleotides: TGTGCCAGCAGTGATGGGGGGACAAGGGCCTACGAGCAGTACTTC.

A few counts support this clonotype. The V gene is TRBV28, the J gene TRBJ2-3, with D perhaps being TRBD1 or TRBD2 (5 bases each). The CDR3 has 16 amino acids. V was pared by 4 bases and J by 0 bases, with 14 bases between. Germline assignment: CDR1 MDHEN and CDR2 SYDVKM. The CDR3 here is CASSYEGRASTDTQYF. The CDR3 nucleotides read TGTGCCAGCAGTTATGAGGGACGGGCAAGCACAGATACGCAGTATTTT.

CDR3 protein: CASTRDRGTDTQYF. CDR3 bases: TGTGCCAGCACGAGGGACAGGGGCACAGATACGCAGTATTTT. This chain links TRBV2 with TRBJ2-3; TRBD1 matches 9 bases. There are 14 residues in the CDR3. With V trimmed by 7 bases and J by 1 base, 3 bases remained unmatched. Germline values: CDR1 SNHLY, CDR2 FYNNEI.

This clonotype came up many times. The CDR3 region is CASSVGTSGDEQFF. CDR3 sequence (DNA): TGTGCCAGCAGTGTCGGGACTAGTGGCGATGAGCAGTTCTTC. V and J are TRBV6-1 and TRBJ2-1; 8 positions agree with TRBD2. The CDR3 runs to 14 residues. The germline CDR1 and CDR2 sequences are MNHNS and SASEGT. J lost 8 bases, V lost 4 bases, and 7 bases had no gene match.

This clonotype was observed at least ten times. The chain combines TRBV5-1 with TRBJ1-5, with D perhaps TRBD1 (5 bases). The CDR3 is 15 residues long. V lost 3 bases to trimming and J lost 1 base, with 11 bases between them. Germline V gives CDR1 SGHRS, CDR2 YFSETQ. In nucleotides, the CDR3 is TGCGCCAGCAGCTGGACACGGGGGAGCAATCAGCCCCAGCATTTT. Encoded protein: CASSWTRGSNQPQHF.

This clonotype has a handful of counts. CDR3 bases: TGTGCCAGCAGATGGACTAGCGGGGACCCCCTATTCACCTACAATGAGCAGTTCTTC. Translation gives CASRWTSGDPLFTYNEQFF. V gene TRBV6-2 or TRBV6-3 combines with J gene TRBJ2-1, with TRBD2 identical over 12 bases. The CDR3 length is 19 residues. The J segment lost 2 bases and the V segment lost 6 bases, leaving 14 bases of the junction unmatched. Per the germline V gene, CDR1 is MNHEY and CDR2 is SVGEGT.

This clonotype was observed a few times. The chain joins TRBV6-5 to TRBJ2-3; TRBD1 agrees at 11 bases. The ends lost 2 bases at V and 4 bases at J; junction bases unmatched: 2. The CDR3 covers 15 residues. Per germline, CDR1 MNHEY and CDR2 SVGAGI. The CDR3 DNA sequence: TGTGCCAGCAGTTACACGGGACAGGGGGCAGATACGCAGTATTTT. Its translation: CASSYTGQGADTQYF.

This clonotype was found many times. The chain recombines TRBV20-1 with TRBJ2-5; 8 bases fit TRBD2. Per the germline V gene, CDR1 is DFQATT and CDR2 is SNEGSKA (reference sequence). The length of the CDR3 is 15 residues. Losses at the gene ends were 2 bases for V and 5 bases for J; bases not matched to a gene: 10. In DNA, the CDR3 is TGCAGTGCTAGATTAAAGCGGGGGAACATGGAGACCCAGTACTTC. This encodes CSARLKRGNMETQYF.

This chain connects TRBV21-1 to TRBJ2-3; TRBD2, as called in the table, went unchecked against the DNA. TRBV21-1 is shown as a pseudogene. The CDR3 totals 16 residues. The CDR3 DNA reads as TGTGCCAGCAGCACCCCCATCGGGAGCGGGGTAGATACGCAGTATTTT. Translating it yields CASSTPIGSGVDTQYF.

This clonotype appeared many times. V gene TRBV12-3 or TRBV12-4 combines with J gene TRBJ2-7; D gene ambiguous. V dropped 0 bases and J dropped 3 bases, with 6 bases sitting between them. The CDR3 is made up of 13 amino acids. CDR3 amino acids: CASSLATVYEQYF. DNA for the CDR3: TGTGCCAGCAGTTTAGCCACGGTCTACGAGCAGTACTTC.

This clonotype has at least ten counts. The gene calls are TRBV12-3 or TRBV12-4 and TRBJ1-2, with a tentative D call TRBD1 (6 bases). V dropped 7 bases and J dropped 7 bases, with 16 bases sitting between them. The CDR3 covers 13 residues. This CDR3 reads CASTLGGYSGYTF. Here the CDR3 DNA reads TGTGCCAGCACCCTAGGGGGGTATAGTGGCTACACCTTC.